The source of this T cell receptor (beta chain) is a study of OX40 agonist ivuxolimab in advanced cancers. Study information: Past anti-PD-1, anti-PD-L1 or anti-CTLA-4 therapy was accepted, and around 40% had received some.

Using immunoSEQ multiplex PCR, the repertoire was profiled, and TCRdb retains in-frame clones only, with some absent. The top ten hold approximately 0.22% of the sample, which has 85,000 to 90,000 clones, more than 80% seen once. The CDR3 extends over 15 amino acids. The V gene's germline CDR1 is MNHNS and CDR2 SASEGT. V was cut by 3 bases and J by 6 bases, with 14 bases left in between. Here the sequenced sample was CD4+ or CD8+ T cells sorted from blood, taken in a trial of the OX40 agonist ivuxolimab. The receptor was isolated from an adult with an advanced solid tumor such as melanoma, head and neck, liver or kidney cancer. The genes are TRBV6-1 and TRBJ1-4; D is uncertain. DNA for the CDR3: TGTGCCAGCAGTGAGCGCGCTTTTTTCGATGAAAAACTGTTTTTT. Its translation: CASSERAFFDEKLFF.